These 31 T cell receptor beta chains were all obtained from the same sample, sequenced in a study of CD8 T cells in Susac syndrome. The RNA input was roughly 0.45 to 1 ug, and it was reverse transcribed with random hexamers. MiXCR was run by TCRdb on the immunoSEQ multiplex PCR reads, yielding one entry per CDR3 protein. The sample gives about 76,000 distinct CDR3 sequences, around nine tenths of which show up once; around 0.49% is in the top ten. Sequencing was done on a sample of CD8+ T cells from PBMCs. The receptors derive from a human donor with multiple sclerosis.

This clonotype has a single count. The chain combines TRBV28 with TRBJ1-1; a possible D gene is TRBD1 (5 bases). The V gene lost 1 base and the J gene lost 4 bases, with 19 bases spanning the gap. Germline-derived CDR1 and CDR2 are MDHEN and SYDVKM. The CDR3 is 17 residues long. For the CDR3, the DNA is TGTGCCAGCAGTTTATTTGCGGGGGTTAATTCGGGCACTGAAGCTTTCTTT. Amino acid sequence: CASSLFAGVNSGTEAFF.

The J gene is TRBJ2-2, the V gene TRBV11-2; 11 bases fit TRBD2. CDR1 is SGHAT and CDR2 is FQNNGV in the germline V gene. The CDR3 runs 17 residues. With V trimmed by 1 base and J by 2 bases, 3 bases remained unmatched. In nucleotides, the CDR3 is TGTGCCAGCAGCTTAGGGACTAGCGGGTCAAACACCGGGGAGCTGTTTTTT. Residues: CASSLGTSGSNTGELFF.

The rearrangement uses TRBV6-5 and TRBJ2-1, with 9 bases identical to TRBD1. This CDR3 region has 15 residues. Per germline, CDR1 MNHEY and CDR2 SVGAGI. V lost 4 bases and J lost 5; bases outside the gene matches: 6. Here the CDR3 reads CASSFRDRVNNEQFF. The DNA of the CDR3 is TGTGCCAGCAGTTTCCGGGACAGGGTAAACAATGAGCAGTTCTTC.

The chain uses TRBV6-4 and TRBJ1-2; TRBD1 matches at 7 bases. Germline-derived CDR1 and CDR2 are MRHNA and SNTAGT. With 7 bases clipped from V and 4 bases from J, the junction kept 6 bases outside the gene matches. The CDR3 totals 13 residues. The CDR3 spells CASISTGRYGYTF. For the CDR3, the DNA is TGTGCCAGCATTTCGACAGGGCGCTATGGCTACACCTTC.

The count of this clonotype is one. This chain's CDR3 is CASTPLRGLDTEAFF. For the CDR3, the DNA is TGTGCCAGTACCCCCCTTCGGGGGCTGGACACTGAAGCTTTCTTT. The chain couples TRBV19 to TRBJ1-1; tentatively, D is TRBD1 (6 bases). Germline loops: CDR1 LNHDA, CDR2 SQIVND (reference sequence). V dropped 7 bases and J dropped 3 bases, with 18 bases sitting between them. The CDR3 contains 15 residues.

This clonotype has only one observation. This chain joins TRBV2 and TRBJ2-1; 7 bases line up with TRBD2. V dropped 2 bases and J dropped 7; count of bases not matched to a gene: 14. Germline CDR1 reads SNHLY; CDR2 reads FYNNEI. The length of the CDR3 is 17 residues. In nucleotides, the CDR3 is TGTGCCAGCAGTGAAACCGTTGCGGGAGAATTCCCTAATGAGCAGTTCTTC. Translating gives CASSETVAGEFPNEQFF.

The DNA for the CDR3 is TGTGCCAGCAGTGAGAGTGTTGACAGAAACACCGGGGAGCTGTTTTTT. Its translation: CASSESVDRNTGELFF. This chain joins TRBV6-4 and TRBJ2-2, with D perhaps TRBD1 (5 bases). The ends were cut back, 3 bases at V and 2 bases at J, with 13 bases in the middle. There are 16 residues in the CDR3. The germline V gene has CDR1 MRHNA and CDR2 SNTAGT.

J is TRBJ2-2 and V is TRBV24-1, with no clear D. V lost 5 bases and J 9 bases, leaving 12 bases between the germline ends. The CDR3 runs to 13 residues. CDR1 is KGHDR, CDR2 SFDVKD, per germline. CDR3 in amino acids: CATSVADPRELFF. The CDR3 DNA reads TGTGCCACCAGTGTGGCAGATCCTCGGGAGCTGTTTTTT.

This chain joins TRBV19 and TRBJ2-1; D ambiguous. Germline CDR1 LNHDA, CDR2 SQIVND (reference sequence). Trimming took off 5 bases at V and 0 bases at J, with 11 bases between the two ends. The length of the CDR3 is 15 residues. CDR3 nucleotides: TGTGCCAGTAGTGTCACTTTGAGCTCCTACAATGAGCAGTTCTTC. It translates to CASSVTLSSYNEQFF.

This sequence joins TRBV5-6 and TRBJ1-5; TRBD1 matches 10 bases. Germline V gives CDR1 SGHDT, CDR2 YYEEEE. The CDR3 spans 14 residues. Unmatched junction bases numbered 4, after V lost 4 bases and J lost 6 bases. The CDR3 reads CASSRTGGFQPQHF. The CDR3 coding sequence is TGTGCCAGCAGCAGGACAGGGGGTTTTCAGCCCCAGCATTTT.

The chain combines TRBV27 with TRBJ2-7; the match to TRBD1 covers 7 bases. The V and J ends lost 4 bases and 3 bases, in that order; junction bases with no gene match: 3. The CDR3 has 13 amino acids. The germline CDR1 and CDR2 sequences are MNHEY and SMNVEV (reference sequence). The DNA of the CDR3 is TGTGCCAGCAGTTGGGACAGTTACTACGAGCAGTACTTC. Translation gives CASSWDSYYEQYF.

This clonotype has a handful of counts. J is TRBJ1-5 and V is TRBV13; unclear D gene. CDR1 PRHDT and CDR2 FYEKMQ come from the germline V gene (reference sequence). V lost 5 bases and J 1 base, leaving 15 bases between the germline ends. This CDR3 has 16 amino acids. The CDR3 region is CASSIRTESSNQPQHF. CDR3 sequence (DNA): TGTGCCAGCAGCATTCGAACAGAGTCGAGCAATCAGCCCCAGCATTTT.

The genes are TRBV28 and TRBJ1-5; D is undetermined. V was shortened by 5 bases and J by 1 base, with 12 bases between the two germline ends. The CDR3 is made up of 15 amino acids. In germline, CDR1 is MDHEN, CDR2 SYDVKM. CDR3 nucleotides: TGTGCCAGCAGTCCCCAGGACTCCAGCAATCAGCCCCAGCATTTT. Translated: CASSPQDSSNQPQHF.

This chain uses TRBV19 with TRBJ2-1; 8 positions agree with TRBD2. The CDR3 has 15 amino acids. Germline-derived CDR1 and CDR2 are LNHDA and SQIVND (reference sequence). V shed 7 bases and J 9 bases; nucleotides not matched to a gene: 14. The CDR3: CASTVSSGAIGEQFF. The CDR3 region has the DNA TGTGCCAGTACCGTCAGTAGCGGGGCCATAGGTGAGCAGTTCTTC.

The CDR3 DNA sequence: TGTGCCAGCAGCGTAGGAGGGGGCGCCGATTTGAATGAAAAACTGTTTTTT. Translation gives CASSVGGGADLNEKLFF. J is TRBJ1-4 and V is TRBV9, with 7 bases identical to TRBD1. The germline gives CDR1 SGDLS, CDR2 YYNGEE. The CDR3 is 17 amino acids. The trim removed 0 bases at V and 5 bases at J, leaving 10 bases unmatched.

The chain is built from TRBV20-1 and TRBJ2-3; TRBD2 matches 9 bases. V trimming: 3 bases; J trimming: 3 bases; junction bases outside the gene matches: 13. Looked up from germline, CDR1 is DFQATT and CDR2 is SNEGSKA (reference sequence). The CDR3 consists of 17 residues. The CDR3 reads CSASPLGSGSLTDTQYF. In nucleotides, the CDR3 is TGCAGTGCTAGTCCCTTGGGTAGCGGGAGTTTAACAGATACGCAGTATTTT.

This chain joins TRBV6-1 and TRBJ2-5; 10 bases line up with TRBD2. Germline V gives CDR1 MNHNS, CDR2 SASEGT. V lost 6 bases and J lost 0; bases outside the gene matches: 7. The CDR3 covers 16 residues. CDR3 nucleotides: TGTGCCAGCAGCCCCGATAGCGGGGGGTACCAAGAGACCCAGTACTTC. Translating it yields CASSPDSGGYQETQYF.

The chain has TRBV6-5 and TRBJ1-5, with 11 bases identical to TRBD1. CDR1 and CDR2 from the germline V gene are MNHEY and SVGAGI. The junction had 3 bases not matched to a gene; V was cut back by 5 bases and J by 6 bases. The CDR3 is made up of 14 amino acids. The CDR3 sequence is CASSGQGAGQPQHF. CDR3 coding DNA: TGTGCCAGCAGTGGACAGGGGGCGGGTCAGCCCCAGCATTTT.

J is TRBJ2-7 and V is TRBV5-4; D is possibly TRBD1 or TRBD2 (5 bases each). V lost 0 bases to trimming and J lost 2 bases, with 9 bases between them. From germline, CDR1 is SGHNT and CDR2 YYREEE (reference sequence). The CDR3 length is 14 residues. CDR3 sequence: CASSLVLGPYEQYF. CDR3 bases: TGTGCCAGCAGCTTGGTCCTGGGACCCTACGAGCAGTACTTC.

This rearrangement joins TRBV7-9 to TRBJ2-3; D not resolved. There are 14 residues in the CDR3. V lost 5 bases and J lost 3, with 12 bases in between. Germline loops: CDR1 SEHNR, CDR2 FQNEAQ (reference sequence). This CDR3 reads CASSREMWTDTQYF. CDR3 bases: TGTGCCAGCAGCCGAGAAATGTGGACAGATACGCAGTATTTT.

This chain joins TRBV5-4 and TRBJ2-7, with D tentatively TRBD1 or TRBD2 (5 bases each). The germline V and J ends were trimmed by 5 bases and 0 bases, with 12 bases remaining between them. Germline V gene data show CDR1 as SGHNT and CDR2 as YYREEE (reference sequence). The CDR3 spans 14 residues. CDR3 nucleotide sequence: TGTGCCAGCAGAAATAAAGGGACCTCCTACGAGCAGTACTTC. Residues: CASRNKGTSYEQYF.

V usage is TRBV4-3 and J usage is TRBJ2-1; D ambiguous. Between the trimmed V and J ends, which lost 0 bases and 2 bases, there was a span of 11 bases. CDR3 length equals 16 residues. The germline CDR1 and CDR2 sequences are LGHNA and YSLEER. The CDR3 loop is CASSQDRAPAYNEQFF. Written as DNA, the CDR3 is TGCGCCAGCAGCCAAGACCGGGCCCCGGCCTACAATGAGCAGTTCTTC.

CDR3 residues: CASSSLGEQFF. DNA for the CDR3: TGTGCCAGCAGTTCGCTTGGTGAGCAGTTCTTC. This chain connects TRBV28 to TRBJ2-1, with no clear D. CDR3 size: 11 residues. Trimming took off 4 bases at V and 9 bases at J, with 7 bases between the two ends. Germline lookup yields CDR1 MDHEN and CDR2 SYDVKM.

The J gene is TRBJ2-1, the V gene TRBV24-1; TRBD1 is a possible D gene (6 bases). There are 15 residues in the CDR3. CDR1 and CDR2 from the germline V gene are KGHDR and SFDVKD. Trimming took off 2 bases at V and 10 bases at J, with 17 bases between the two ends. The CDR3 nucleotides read TGTGCCACCAGTGATTCCGAGGGACACCCGGGAGAGCAGTTCTTC. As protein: CATSDSEGHPGEQFF.

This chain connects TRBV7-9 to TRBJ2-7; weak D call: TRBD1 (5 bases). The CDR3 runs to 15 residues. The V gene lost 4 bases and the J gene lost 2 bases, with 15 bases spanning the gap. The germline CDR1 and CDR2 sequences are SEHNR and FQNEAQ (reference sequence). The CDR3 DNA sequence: TGTGCCAGCAGCTCAAGTGTGGGGCTAACCTACGAGCAGTACTTC. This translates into CASSSSVGLTYEQYF.

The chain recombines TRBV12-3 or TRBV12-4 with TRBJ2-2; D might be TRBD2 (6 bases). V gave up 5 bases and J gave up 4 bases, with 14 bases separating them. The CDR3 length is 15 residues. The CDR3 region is CASSKMRDGTGELFF. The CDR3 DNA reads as TGTGCCAGCAGTAAGATGCGGGATGGCACCGGGGAGCTGTTTTTT.

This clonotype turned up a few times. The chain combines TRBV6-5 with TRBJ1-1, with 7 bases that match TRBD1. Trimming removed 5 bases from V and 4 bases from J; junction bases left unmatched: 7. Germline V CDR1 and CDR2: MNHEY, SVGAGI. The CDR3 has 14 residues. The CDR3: CASSLRQGSTEAFF. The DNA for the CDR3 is TGTGCCAGCAGTCTCCGACAGGGAAGCACTGAAGCTTTCTTT.

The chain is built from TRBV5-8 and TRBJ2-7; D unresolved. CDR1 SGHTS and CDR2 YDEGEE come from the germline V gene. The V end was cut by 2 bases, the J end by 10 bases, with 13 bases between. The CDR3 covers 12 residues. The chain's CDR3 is CASSFSGWEQYF. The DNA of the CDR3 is TGTGCCAGCAGCTTTAGTGGATGGGAACAGTACTTC. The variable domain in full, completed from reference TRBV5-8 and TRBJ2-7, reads EAGVTQSPTHLIKTRGQQATLRCSPISGHTSVYWYQQALGLGLQFLLWYDEGEERNRGNFPPRFSGRQFPNYSSELNVNALELEDSALYLCASSFSGWEQYFGPGTRLTVT.

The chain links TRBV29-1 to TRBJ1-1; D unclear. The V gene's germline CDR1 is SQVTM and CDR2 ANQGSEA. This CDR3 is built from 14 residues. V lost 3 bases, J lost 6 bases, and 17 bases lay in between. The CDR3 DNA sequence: TGCAGCGTTGAGGTTTCCCCAGGTACCCCTGAAGCTTTCTTT. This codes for CSVEVSPGTPEAFF.

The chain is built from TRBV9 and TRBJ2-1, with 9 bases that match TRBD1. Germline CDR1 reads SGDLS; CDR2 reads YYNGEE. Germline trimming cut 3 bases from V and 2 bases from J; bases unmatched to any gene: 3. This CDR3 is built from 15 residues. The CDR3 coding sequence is TGTGCCAGCAGCGCCCGACAGGGGGCCTACAATGAGCAGTTCTTC. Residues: CASSARQGAYNEQFF.

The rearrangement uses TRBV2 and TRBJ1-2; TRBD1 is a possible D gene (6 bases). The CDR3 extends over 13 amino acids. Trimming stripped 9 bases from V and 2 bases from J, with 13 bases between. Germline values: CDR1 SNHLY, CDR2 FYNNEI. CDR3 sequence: CARIRDTNYGYTF. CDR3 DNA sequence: TGTGCCAGAATCCGGGACACCAACTATGGCTACACCTTC. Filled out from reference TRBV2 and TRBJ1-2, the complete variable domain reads EPEVTQTPSHQVTQMGQEVILRCVPISNHLYFYWYRQILGQKVEFLVSFYNNEISEKSEIFDDQFSVERPDGSNFTLKIRSTKLEDSAMYFCARIRDTNYGYTFGSGTRLTVV.